This is a list of T cell receptor beta chains from one sample in a study of cytomegalovirus exposure and HLA in healthy donors. TCRdb's copy holds only in-frame clones and misses some; the assay was immunoSEQ multiplex PCR. The sample holds 170,000 or so clones, 86% seen once. The sequenced sample consisted of PBMCs. These receptors were taken from a woman between 18 and 29 years old in good health and CMV-seronegative. Each CDR3 is given with its conserved first and last residue. The D gene is left open where the match is weak. Not all rows give a size; the values are once, few, many and, for expanded clones, a class.

>-|TRBV18|TRBJ1-2|TRBD1
TGTGCCAGCTCACCTCCCACCGGGACAGGGTTTGATGGCTACACCTTC
CASSPPTGTGFDGYTF
>-|TRBV7-2|TRBJ1-3|-
TGTGCCAGCAGCTCCCTCGGTCGCGGGGGCTCTGGAAACACCATATATTTT
CASSSLGRGGSGNTIYF
>-|TRBV6-5|TRBJ2-1|-
TGTGCCAGCAGACTGAACAGGGTTAATGAGCAGTTCTTC
CASRLNRVNEQFF
>-|TRBV5-4|TRBJ2-2|TRBD2
TGTGCCAGCACCTGGGGGGGGTCCCTAGTTTCCGGGGAGCTGTTTTTT
CASTWGGSLVSGELFF
>-|TRBV29-1|TRBJ2-3|-
TGCAGCACTACCAGGGGACCAGATACGCAGTATTTT
CSTTRGPDTQYF
>-|TRBV27|TRBJ2-5|-
TGTGCCAGCAGTTTATTCAGGGTAGGGCAGACCCAGTACTTC
CASSLFRVGQTQYF
>-|TRBV7-2|TRBJ2-7|TRBD2
TGTGCCAGCAGCTTTAGGCCGACTAGCAGCTACGAGCAGTACTTC
CASSFRPTSSYEQYF
>-|TRBV5-5|TRBJ2-5|TRBD2
TGTGCCAGCAGCCGATTACTAGCGGGGGGGCATGAGACCCAGTACTTC
CASSRLLAGGHETQYF
>-|TRBV4-1|TRBJ1-2|-
TGCGCCAGCAGCCTGGGCACAGGGAGCGGTTATGGCTACACCTTC
CASSLGTGSGYGYTF
>-|TRBV7-9|TRBJ1-3|-
TGTGCCAGCAGCGCGAAATCAGGGGACCTTGGAAACACCATATATTTT
CASSAKSGDLGNTIYF
>-|TRBV30|TRBJ2-5|-
TGTGCCTGGAGGACAAGCGGGTCAGAGACCCAGTACTTC
CAWRTSGSETQYF
>-|TRBV7-6|TRBJ2-7|TRBD1
TGTGCCAGCAGCTTGACAGGGGGCGTCGACGAGCAGTACTTC
CASSLTGGVDEQYF
>once|TRBV5-1|TRBJ1-2|-
TGCGCCAGCAGCTTCATCCTGGCTAGAGACAGGACAAATTCCTACCCCTTC
CASSFILARDRTNSYPF
>few|TRBV7-6|TRBJ1-1|-
TGTGCCAGCAGCTTACAAGTCGGCACTGAAGCTTTCTTT
CASSLQVGTEAFF
>-|TRBV11-2|TRBJ2-7|TRBD2
TGTGCCAGCATCCTCAGCGGGGGGTCCTACGAGCAGTACTTC
CASILSGGSYEQYF
>-|TRBV18|TRBJ2-5|-
TGTGCCAGCTCACCCGTACCATCTCGGAGGGGTGTCGGAGAGACCCAGTACTTC
CASSPVPSRRGVGETQYF
>-|TRBV6-1|TRBJ1-5|-
TGTGCCAGCAGTGAAGGGAGGGTGAGCAATCAGCCCCAGCATTTT
CASSEGRVSNQPQHF
>few|TRBV6-1|TRBJ1-4|-
TGTGCCAGCAGTGAAAACTCGCCCCTCTATGTTGCAACTAATGAAAAACTGTTTTTT
CASSENSPLYVATNEKLFF
>-|TRBV18|TRBJ2-3|TRBD2
TGTGCCAGCTCACCGCGGACTAGCGATAGCACAGATACGCAGTATTTT
CASSPRTSDSTDTQYF
>-|TRBV9|TRBJ1-2|TRBD1
TGTGCCAGCAGCGTGGGGACAGGGGGCGCGGAAGGCTACACCTTC
CASSVGTGGAEGYTF
>-|TRBV7-9|TRBJ2-2|TRBD2
TGTGCCAGCAGCCTGACTAGCGGGAGCACCGGGGAGCTGTTTTTT
CASSLTSGSTGELFF
>once|TRBV28|TRBJ2-5|-
TGTGCCAGCAGTTCCTACAAGGAAACTGCGAGGGAGACCCAGTACTTC
CASSSYKETARETQYF
>-|TRBV7-2|TRBJ2-1|TRBD2
TGTGCCAGCCGAGAGAGCGCTAGCGGGACATACAATGAGCAGTTCTTC
CASRESASGTYNEQFF
>once|TRBV7-2|TRBJ1-1|TRBD1
TGTGCCAGCAGCATTGGACAGGGGAACACTGAAGCTTTCTTT
CASSIGQGNTEAFF
>-|TRBV9|TRBJ2-5|-
TGTGCCAGCAGCGTATCCCTAGAGGGAGGCTCCCAAGAGACCCAGTACTTC
CASSVSLEGGSQETQYF
>-|TRBV18|TRBJ2-2|-
TGTGCCAGCTCACCGGTTGGCCAGGGTATCGCCGGGGAGCTGTTTTTT
CASSPVGQGIAGELFF
>once|TRBV7-2|TRBJ2-7|TRBD1
TGTGCCAGCAGCATAGGACAGGGTGCCTACGAGCAGTACTTC
CASSIGQGAYEQYF
>few|TRBV2|TRBJ1-1|-
TGTGCCAGCAGTGAAGGGACATTTTTTGCCACTGAAGCTTTCTTT
CASSEGTFFATEAFF
>-|TRBV11-2|TRBJ2-3|TRBD2
TGTGCCAGCAGCTCTAGATACCTAGCGGGGGTGGCAGATACGCAGTATTTT
CASSSRYLAGVADTQYF
>-|TRBV6-1|TRBJ2-2|-
TGTGCCATTAAGAGAGGGGGGGTCGGGGAGCTGTTTTTT
CAIKRGGVGELFF
>once|TRBV6-6|TRBJ2-7|TRBD2
TGTGCCAGCAGTACAACGGGGGGGAGCTCCTACGAGCAGTACTTC
CASSTTGGSSYEQYF
>-|TRBV5-1|TRBJ1-4|-
TGCGCCAGCAGCTTGTACTCAGGGACATCAACTAATGAAAAACTGTTTTTT
CASSLYSGTSTNEKLFF
>once|TRBV4-2|TRBJ2-2|TRBD2
TGTGCCAGCAGCGCCCCCACGGGACTAGCGTTTATCGGGGAGCTGTTTTTT
CASSAPTGLAFIGELFF